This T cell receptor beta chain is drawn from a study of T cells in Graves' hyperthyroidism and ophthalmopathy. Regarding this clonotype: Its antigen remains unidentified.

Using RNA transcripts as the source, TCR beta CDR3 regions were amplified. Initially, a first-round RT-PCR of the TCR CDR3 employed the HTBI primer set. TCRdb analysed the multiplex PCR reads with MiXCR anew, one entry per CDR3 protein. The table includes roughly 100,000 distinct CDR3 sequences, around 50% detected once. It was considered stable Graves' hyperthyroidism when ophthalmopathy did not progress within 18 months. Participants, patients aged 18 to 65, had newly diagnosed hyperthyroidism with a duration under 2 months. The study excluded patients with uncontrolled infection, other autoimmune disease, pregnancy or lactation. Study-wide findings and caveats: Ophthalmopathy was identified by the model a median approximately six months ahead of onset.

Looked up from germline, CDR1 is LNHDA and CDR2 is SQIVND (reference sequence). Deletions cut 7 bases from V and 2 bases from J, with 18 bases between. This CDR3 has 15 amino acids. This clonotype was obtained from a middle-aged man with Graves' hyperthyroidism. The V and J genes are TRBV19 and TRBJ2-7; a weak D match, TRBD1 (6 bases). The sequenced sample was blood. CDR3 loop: CASKPSGQLAYEQYF. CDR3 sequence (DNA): TGTGCCAGTAAGCCCTCAGGACAGTTAGCCTACGAGCAGTACTTC.